The 26 T cell receptor beta chains listed next were all sequenced from one sample in a study of vaccination effects on CD4 cells after COVID-19. Antigens of these TCRs are unknown. Assay used: immunoSEQ multiplex PCR; TCRdb lists only in-frame clones, some missing. The sample consists of tens of thousands of clones, 65% to 70% of them appearing once. Upon completion of 10 to 11 days in culture, CD4+ T cells were isolated. Sequencing was performed on CD4+ T cells from PBMCs cultured without peptide, taken before COVID-19 vaccination. These receptors all stem from a human donor who received a COVID-19 vaccine.

V is TRBV7-9 and J is TRBJ1-2; TRBD1 matches at 7 bases. Germline V lookup: CDR1 SEHNR, CDR2 FQNEAQ (reference sequence). The CDR3 consists of 12 residues. With 5 bases clipped from V and 8 bases from J, the junction kept 5 bases outside the gene matches. In DNA form, the CDR3 reads TGTGCCAGCAGCCGACAGGGTGGGGGCTACACCTTC. Translation gives CASSRQGGGYTF.

The rearrangement joins TRBV5-6 to TRBJ1-2; no firm D call. This CDR3 has 13 residues. Trimming removed 0 bases from V and 6 bases from J, with 9 bases in between. The germline CDR1 and CDR2 sequences are SGHDT and YYEEEE. CDR3 nucleotides: TGTGCCAGCAGCTTGGGCCTTTCCGATGGCTACACCTTC. This gives the protein CASSLGLSDGYTF.

This chain connects TRBV29-1 to TRBJ2-7; TRBD1 matches at 7 bases. The V segment lost 4 bases and the J segment 4 bases; nucleotides outside the gene matches: 4. Germline assignment: CDR1 SQVTM and CDR2 ANQGSEA. The CDR3 has 12 amino acids. The CDR3 spells CSVGRDSYEQYF. In DNA, the CDR3 is TGCAGCGTTGGAAGGGACAGTTACGAGCAGTACTTC.

CDR3 coding DNA: TGTGCCAGCAGTGCAATGGGGGGAACGAGGCCCCAGCATTTT. Residues: CASSAMGGTRPQHF. This sequence joins TRBV2 and TRBJ1-5, with D perhaps TRBD1 (5 bases). Germline CDR1 and CDR2: SNHLY and FYNNEI. This CDR3 has 14 residues. V lost 4 bases to trimming and J lost 9 bases, with 16 bases between them.

The genes are TRBV5-5 and TRBJ1-3; TRBD1 aligns across 8 bases. Looked up from germline, CDR1 is SGHKS and CDR2 is YYEKEE (reference sequence). V was pared by 2 bases and J by 4 bases, with 2 bases of the junction left unmatched. The CDR3 has 14 residues. The CDR3 region is CASSLGTGGNTIYF. The CDR3 DNA is TGTGCCAGCAGCTTAGGGACAGGCGGAAACACCATATATTTT.

The V and J genes are TRBV5-6 and TRBJ1-4; TRBD1 is a possible D gene (6 bases). With 4 bases removed from V and 1 base from J, the gap between germline ends came to 17 bases. The CDR3 spans 17 residues. Per the germline V gene, CDR1 is SGHDT and CDR2 is YYEEEE. CDR3 nucleotide sequence: TGTGCCAGCAGCACGAGGGGGACGATAAGAACTAATGAAAAACTGTTTTTT. It yields the protein CASSTRGTIRTNEKLFF.

The rearrangement joins TRBV7-6 to TRBJ2-1, with TRBD2 identical over 9 bases. The V segment lost 1 base and the J segment 4 bases; nucleotides outside the gene matches: 5. CDR1 is SGHVS, CDR2 FNYEAQ, per germline. The CDR3 is made up of 16 amino acids. CDR3 region: CASSLVGRGGYNEQFF. DNA for the CDR3: TGTGCCAGCAGCTTAGTTGGGCGGGGGGGTTACAATGAGCAGTTCTTC.

The V and J genes are TRBV10-3 and TRBJ1-1; 11 nucleotides line up with TRBD1. This CDR3 is built from 15 residues. The junction had 8 bases not matched to a gene; V was cut back by 7 bases and J by 4 bases. Germline V gives CDR1 ENHRY, CDR2 SYGVKD. The CDR3 bases are TGTGCCATCAAGGGACAGGGGGAAAGGGGCACTGAAGCTTTCTTT. It specifies CAIKGQGERGTEAFF.

The chain carries TRBV5-1 and TRBJ2-1; 9 positions agree with TRBD2. The CDR3 consists of 15 residues. Germline lookup yields CDR1 SGHRS and CDR2 YFSETQ. V shed 4 bases and J 2 bases; nucleotides not matched to a gene: 4. CDR3 nucleotide sequence: TGCGCCAGCAGCCCGGGACTAGCAGCCTACAATGAGCAGTTCTTC. Residues: CASSPGLAAYNEQFF.

The rearrangement links TRBV6-6 to TRBJ2-3; D is ambiguous. The CDR3 extends over 13 amino acids. CDR1 and CDR2 (germline): MNHNY, SVGAGI (reference sequence). V gave up 7 bases and J gave up 3 bases, with 11 bases separating them. The CDR3 coding sequence is TGTGCCAGCACCCCCCCTGGGACAGATACGCAGTATTTT. It encodes CASTPPGTDTQYF.

The V gene is TRBV2, the J gene TRBJ2-5, with no clear D. The germline V and J ends were trimmed by 3 bases and 1 base, with 6 bases remaining between them. CDR1 is SNHLY and CDR2 is FYNNEI in the germline V gene. The CDR3 runs to 13 residues. In DNA, the CDR3 is TGTGCCAGCAGTGACCTGGTCCAAGAGACCCAGTACTTC. Amino acid sequence: CASSDLVQETQYF. The complete variable domain, with remaining parts taken from reference TRBV2 and TRBJ2-5, reads EPEVTQTPSHQVTQMGQEVILRCVPISNHLYFYWYRQILGQKVEFLVSFYNNEISEKSEIFDDQFSVERPDGSNFTLKIRSTKLEDSAMYFCASSDLVQETQYFGPGTRLLVL.

The gene calls are TRBV5-1 and TRBJ2-5; D might be TRBD2 (6 bases). The CDR3 has 15 residues. V lost 0 bases to trimming and J lost 1 base, with 10 bases between them. Per germline, CDR1 SGHRS and CDR2 YFSETQ. The CDR3 loop reads CASSLVAGSQETQYF. The CDR3 DNA reads as TGCGCCAGCAGCTTGGTCGCGGGGTCCCAAGAGACCCAGTACTTC.

The V call is TRBV5-1, the J call TRBJ2-2; 7 positions agree with TRBD2. CDR3 length: 18 residues. Per the germline V gene, CDR1 is SGHRS and CDR2 is YFSETQ. V gave up 4 bases and J gave up 7 bases; unmatched junction bases: 19. The CDR3 nucleotides are TGCGCCAGCAGCGAGGCTAGTAGCGGGCTCCGTCTGGGCGGGGAGCTGTTTTTT. Translation: CASSEASSGLRLGGELFF.

This clone was seen more than once but under ten times. V and J are TRBV6-6 and TRBJ1-5; weak D call: TRBD1 (5 bases). The CDR3 contains 14 residues. The V gene's germline CDR1 is MNHNY and CDR2 SVGAGI (reference sequence). Between the trimmed V and J ends, which lost 5 bases and 3 bases, there was a span of 11 bases. This CDR3 is CASSKQEINQPQHF. In DNA form, the CDR3 reads TGTGCCAGCAGTAAACAGGAAATCAATCAGCCCCAGCATTTT.

The rearrangement uses TRBV30 and TRBJ2-5, with a possible D match to TRBD1 (6 bases). V lost 3 bases to trimming and J lost 5 bases, with 13 bases between them. The germline V gene has CDR1 GTSNPN and CDR2 SVGIG (reference sequence). The CDR3 is 13 amino acids. The CDR3, as DNA: TGTGCCTGGAGGGCTGACAGGATGGAGACCCAGTACTTC. Protein: CAWRADRMETQYF.

The gene calls are TRBV5-1 and TRBJ2-3; D remains unclear. V lost 2 bases, J lost 1 base, and 8 bases lay in between. The CDR3 totals 14 residues. Germline lookup yields CDR1 SGHRS and CDR2 YFSETQ. The CDR3 nucleotides read TGCGCCAGCAGCTTCGGGCAGGGCACAGATACGCAGTATTTT. This translates into CASSFGQGTDTQYF.

This sequence joins TRBV3-1 (or the pseudogene TRBV3-2) and TRBJ2-3; TRBD1 or TRBD2 may be the D gene (5 bases each). Germline CDR1 reads LGHDT; CDR2 reads YNNKEL (reference sequence). Trimming removed 2 bases at V and 2 bases at J, with 14 bases between. The CDR3 is made up of 16 amino acids. In DNA, the CDR3 is TGTGCCAGCAGCCAACAGAGGGGTTCCTACACAGATACGCAGTATTTT. Translating it yields CASSQQRGSYTDTQYF.

V gene TRBV4-1 combines with J gene TRBJ2-7; tentative D call: TRBD1 (6 bases). Trimming removed 1 base at V and 5 bases at J, with 21 bases between. This CDR3 has 17 amino acids. Germline V gene lookup returns CDR1 MGHRA and CDR2 YSYEKL. The CDR3 DNA follows: TGCGCCAGCAGCCAAGGAGCTGGCAGGGCTGAGGGGGACGAGCAGTACTTC. Its translation is CASSQGAGRAEGDEQYF.

V and J are TRBV6-5 and TRBJ1-2, with TRBD1 matching 7 bases. This CDR3 spans 15 amino acids. V was pared by 0 bases and J by 2 bases, with 3 bases of the junction left unmatched. The germline CDR1 and CDR2 sequences are MNHEY and SVGAGI. The CDR3 protein is CASSYSTGTNYGYTF. The CDR3 DNA follows: TGTGCCAGCAGTTACTCGACAGGGACGAACTATGGCTACACCTTC.

The V gene is TRBV7-8, the J gene TRBJ1-5; 11 nucleotides line up with TRBD1. The CDR3 spans 16 residues. The V segment lost 5 bases and the J segment 5 bases; nucleotides outside the gene matches: 8. Germline V lookup: CDR1 SGHVS, CDR2 FQNEAQ. The DNA of the CDR3 is TGTGCCAGCAGCCGAGAGGACAGGGGGCGCCATCAGCCCCAGCATTTT. Translating it yields CASSREDRGRHQPQHF. The full variable domain, rest sourced from reference TRBV7-8 and TRBJ1-5, is GAGVSQSPRYKVAKRGQDVALRCDPISGHVSLFWYQQALGQGPEFLTYFQNEAQLDKSGLPSDRFFAERPEGSVSTLKIQRTQQEDSAVYLCASSREDRGRHQPQHFGDGTRLSIL.

The chain is built from TRBV5-4 and TRBJ1-2, with a tentative D call TRBD1 (5 bases). The CDR3 has 15 amino acids. Germline-derived CDR1 and CDR2 are SGHNT and YYREEE (reference sequence). Trimming pared 0 bases from V and 4 bases from J, leaving 13 bases between. The CDR3 nucleotides are TGTGCCAGCAGCTTGGGGGCCAGGGTGGGCTATGGCTACACCTTC. Translation: CASSLGARVGYGYTF.

The rearrangement links TRBV11-2 to TRBJ2-3; 10 positions match TRBD2. Looked up from germline, CDR1 is SGHAT and CDR2 is FQNNGV. This CDR3 contains 16 residues. The J segment lost 6 bases and the V segment lost 4 bases, leaving 10 bases of the junction unmatched. The CDR3 reads CASSSTSGTGGDTQYF. CDR3 DNA: TGTGCCAGCAGCTCAACTAGCGGGACCGGGGGGGATACGCAGTATTTT.

The chain recombines TRBV4-1 with TRBJ2-3, with 8 bases fitting TRBD2. Germline CDR1 MGHRA, CDR2 YSYEKL. CDR3 size: 17 residues. The V segment lost 1 base and the J segment 5 bases; nucleotides outside the gene matches: 11. CDR3 residues: CASSQVGREVGKDTQYF. CDR3 nucleotides: TGCGCCAGCAGCCAAGTTGGGCGGGAGGTGGGGAAAGATACGCAGTATTTT.

The chain combines TRBV10-2 with TRBJ2-5; tentative D call: TRBD2 (7 bases). Trimming cost V 7 bases and J 5 bases, with 17 bases left between them. The CDR3 extends over 14 amino acids. Per germline, CDR1 WSHSY and CDR2 SAAADI. This chain's CDR3 is CASTEGGLSETQYF. CDR3 nucleotides: TGCGCCAGCACGGAGGGGGGGCTCTCGGAGACCCAGTACTTC.

The V gene is TRBV18, the J gene TRBJ2-3, with D possibly being TRBD1 (5 bases). Germline V lookup: CDR1 KGHSH, CDR2 LQKENI. The CDR3 extends over 19 amino acids. V was clipped by 1 base and J by 0 bases, with 20 bases between them. The CDR3, as DNA: TGTGCCAGCTCACCACTCCCCCTAACCGGTTGGACAAGCACAGATACGCAGTATTTT. It is translated as CASSPLPLTGWTSTDTQYF.

This CDR3 reads CAISSIPGQGRNYEQYF. The CDR3 DNA sequence: TGTGCCATCAGTTCAATCCCGGGACAGGGAAGGAACTACGAGCAGTACTTC. J is TRBJ2-7 and V is TRBV10-3; TRBD1 matches at 9 bases. This CDR3 region has 17 residues. Germline loops: CDR1 ENHRY, CDR2 SYGVKD. Germline trimming cut 5 bases from V and 3 bases from J; bases unmatched to any gene: 14.